The subject of this entry is one TCR beta chain. It has no known antigen specificity. Base qualities are not at hand, and no much larger clone is one base apart. These data originate in a study of blood T cell repertoires in COVID-19 (dated by TCRdb to about 2020). About the full investigation: Samples from collaborators originated in the United States, Italy and Spain and spanned both the acute and convalescent phases of COVID-19. Where available, HLA class I and class II types were obtained from metadata supplied by the sample provider rather than from assay-based typing. A de-identified subject ID, COVID-19 status, age in years and sex were almost always included in the sample metadata. Deeply sampled blood TCRbeta repertoires from subjects exposed to, actively infected with, or recovered from COVID-19 were included in the dataset. Samples came from the ongoing ImmuneRACE study (first 160 participants) plus 1,254 subjects from 6 global collaborators. The material from the prospective study consisted of cDNA or gDNA derived from T cells, B-cell-depleted T cells, or PBMCs. The repertoires were made available in a free public database intended to serve as a resource for research on the immune response to SARS-CoV-2. Findings and caveats that apply to the study as a whole: How much clinical and demographic metadata was included differed by source and by participant, and the metadata was provided uncurated.

Trimming costs V 3 bases and J 1 base, and their ends lie 11 bases apart. The CDR3 starts with the cysteine, ends with the phenylalanine, and has 15 residues. Left in the record is the CDR3 DNA by itself, 45 bases read in frame from the first base. CDR1 and CDR2 (LNHDA, SQIVND) derive from the germline V gene (reference sequence). Collaborating institutions collected whole blood in K2EDTA tubes following their own protocols. Collaborator samples were shipped for TCRbeta analysis as frozen whole blood, isolated PBMCs, or DNA extracted from either sample type. TCRbeta CDR3 regions were amplified from genomic DNA by means of the immunoSEQ Assay, a bias-controlled multiplex PCR. From the authors' description of their analysis: Within the assay, amplification of reference gene primers was used to estimate how many nucleated cells each sample contained. To quantify the absolute abundance of each unique TCRbeta CDR3 rearrangement, sequence reads were collapsed and filtered. For each sample, productive Simpson clonality was calculated by taking the square root of Simpson's diversity index across productive rearrangements. TCRdb provides this immuneACCESS table in a form limited to in-frame rearrangements. Some clones are lacking; in checked studies, under half of them reflect an unresolved V gene, and why the rest are absent is not known. V and J calls and clone size are copied from that table; D and trimming were computed from the DNA. The sample contains roughly 250,000 clones, approximately 83% of them found a single time. Together, the top ten hold 7.4% of the sample.

The sequence links TRBV19 to TRBJ2-3; matching of 5 bases hints at TRBD2 as the D gene. Sequencing was carried out using peripheral blood. This sequence was found in a woman aged 45 to 65 with acute or convalescent COVID-19. The DNA reads TGTGCCAGTAGTATTGGAGGCCCCGGCACAGATACGCAGTATTTT. The encoded protein is CASSIGGPGTDTQYF.